This T cell receptor beta chain emerged from a study of T cell responses to AZD1222 COVID-19 vaccine. Study outcomes and limitations: Vaccine-associated CD4 TCRs spanned spike, dominant at 160-218 and 743-854. Two AZD1222 administrations were followed by greater Spike-specific TCR breadth and depth. Females made up more of the donors, who were largely white British, and clonal diversity may have come out too low.

CDR1 is LNHDA, CDR2 SQIVND, per germline (reference sequence). The CDR3 contains 15 residues. The trim removed 5 bases at V and 5 bases at J, leaving 6 bases unmatched. The analysis combined second doses at about 4 or about 12 weeks. The table came from immunoSEQ multiplex PCR; TCRdb's copy has only in-frame clones and leaves some out. This table holds about 130,000 clones, more than 85% found once. Only one count was recorded for this clone. Its specificity is not known. The receptor was derived from an adult who received the AZD1222 COVID-19 vaccine. Here the sequenced sample was peripheral blood, taken 28 days after the second AZD1222 dose. V usage is TRBV19 and J usage is TRBJ2-5; 12 nucleotides align to TRBD1. CDR3 coding DNA: TGTGCCAGTAGTCTCGGGACAGGGGGCGCGGAGACCCAGTACTTC. Translation: CASSLGTGGAETQYF.